This T cell receptor (beta chain) was documented in a study of cytomegalovirus exposure and HLA in healthy donors. Concerning this clone: What it binds is not known.

Points from the study as a whole: In an earlier analysis, productive rearrangement rates for most beta V segments clustered near 87% or 30%. After further analysis at a later stage, under 20,000 TCR beta sequences were associated with HLA alleles at 0.05 false discovery rate. Later on, a genetic analysis was performed. It linked a missense variant in DCLRE1C with V- and J-gene trimming of TCR beta.

It was with 60 Vbeta and 13 Jbeta primers that the PCR ran. Data came from immunoSEQ multiplex PCR; TCRdb stores just in-frame clones and leaves some out. The data contain 150,000 to 180,000 clones, 70% to 85% of them singletons. The TCR was taken from a young man in good health and CMV-seronegative. The specimen sequenced was PBMCs.

Here the CDR3 DNA reads TGTGCCAGCTCACCGCTACAGGGGTCTAACTATGGCTACACCTTC. Translation: CASSPLQGSNYGYTF. The rearrangement uses TRBV18 and TRBJ1-2; 7 bases fit TRBD1. With 3 bases clipped from V and 0 bases from J, the junction kept 4 bases outside the gene matches. The germline CDR1 and CDR2 sequences are KGHSH and LQKENI. The CDR3 covers 15 residues.